Presented here are 20 T cell receptor beta chains from one specimen sequenced in a study of shared clonotypes between healthy human individuals (TCRdb year 2020). Libraries were made using the immunoSEQ multiplex PCR assay. TCRdb obtained this table from immuneACCESS and retained in-frame rearrangements with V and J assigned. These tables miss some clones; where compared with another copy, unresolved V genes account for less than half of the shortfall, and the remainder is unexplained. In this sample the table shows a few million clones, 90% to 97% of which occur a single time. Of the sample, 0.1% to 0.15% is held by the ten largest clones. Source material: naive CD4+ T cells sorted from blood. Read against the paper, the sample's cell subset or site label means: CD45RA+ positively selected. The receptors derive from a man younger than 35 in good health.

The chain couples TRBV7-9 to TRBJ2-5, with a weak D call TRBD1 (6 bases). The V gene's germline CDR1 is SEHNR and CDR2 FQNEAQ (reference sequence). The V end lost 1 base, the J end lost 4 bases, and 13 bases lay between the germline ends. CDR3 size: 15 residues. The CDR3 reads CASSLGQGWPETQYF. The CDR3 nucleotides are TGTGCCAGCAGCTTAGGGCAGGGGTGGCCAGAGACCCAGTACTTC.

V usage is TRBV7-3 and J usage is TRBJ1-1; no clear D gene. The germline V and J ends were trimmed by 10 bases and 11 bases, with 26 bases remaining between them. CDR1 and CDR2 from the germline V gene are SGHTA and FQGTGA. The CDR3 extends over 14 amino acids. The CDR3 nucleotides read TGTGCCACCGCGCCCGATCGGGAACTACGAAGGGCTTTCTTT. Its protein product is CATAPDRELRRAFF.

This clone was found a few times. An end of the junction differs from the germline gene, which may be a read error. The chain joins TRBV28 to TRBJ1-1, with TRBD1 matching over 7 bases. Germline V gene data show CDR1 as MDHEN and CDR2 as SYDVKM. The CDR3 sequence is 9 residues long. The CDR3 loop is CASRLTGTF. For the CDR3, the DNA is TGTGCCAGCAGGTTGACAGGGACGTTT.

The chain employs TRBV2 and TRBJ1-4; D not certain. The CDR3 runs 14 residues. V lost 1 base, J lost 8 bases, and 11 bases lay in between. Germline V CDR1 and CDR2: SNHLY, FYNNEI. The CDR3 region has the DNA TGTGCCAGCAGTGAAGTTCTCTCAGCGGAAAAACTGTTTTTT. Translated, it gives CASSEVLSAEKLFF.

The chain employs TRBV27 and TRBJ1-5; D is unresolved. V was cut by 3 bases and J by 3 bases, with 18 bases left in between. Germline V CDR1 and CDR2: MNHEY, SMNVEV (reference sequence). The CDR3 is 17 amino acids. CDR3 loop: CASSFRQATTPNQPQHF. CDR3 DNA sequence: TGTGCCAGCAGTTTTAGGCAGGCAACGACCCCCAATCAGCCCCAGCATTTT.

This chain connects TRBV11-2 to TRBJ2-1; D is unclear. The CDR3 runs 16 residues. The V gene's germline CDR1 is SGHAT and CDR2 FQNNGV. Between the trimmed V and J ends, which lost 0 bases and 3 bases, there was a span of 12 bases. The CDR3 DNA is TGTGCCAGCAGCTTAGATCTGGGTCTTGGCTACAATGAGCAGTTCTTC. Translating gives CASSLDLGLGYNEQFF.

The sample holds one count of this clone. The V and J genes are TRBV19 and TRBJ2-1; 8 bases fit TRBD2. V gave up 5 bases and J gave up 2 bases; unmatched junction bases: 2. The CDR3 is 14 residues long. The germline V gene has CDR1 LNHDA and CDR2 SQIVND (reference sequence). CDR3 sequence: CASSSGLAYNEQFF. For the CDR3, the DNA is TGTGCCAGTAGTTCGGGACTAGCCTACAATGAGCAGTTCTTC.

The chain employs TRBV30 and TRBJ2-2; no reliable D call. V lost 2 bases, J lost 1 base, and 5 bases lay in between. The CDR3 covers 13 residues. The germline V gene has CDR1 GTSNPN and CDR2 SVGIG (reference sequence). In nucleotides, the CDR3 is TGTGCCTGGAGTTTTGGGAACACCGGGGAGCTGTTTTTT. It translates to CAWSFGNTGELFF.

Only one count was recorded for this clone. J is TRBJ1-6 and V is TRBV6-1; D is uncertain. The germline V gene encodes CDR1 MNHNS and CDR2 SASEGT. CDR3 size: 14 residues. Trimming removed 2 bases from V and 11 bases from J, with 13 bases in between. CDR3 sequence reads: CASSEQLGVPPLHF. The CDR3 coding sequence is TGTGCCAGCAGTGAACAGCTGGGTGTGCCACCCCTCCACTTT.

This clone was recorded only once. The rearrangement joins TRBV7-6 to TRBJ2-7, with 13 bases aligning to TRBD2. CDR1 SGHVS and CDR2 FNYEAQ come from the germline V gene. This CDR3 is 15 amino acids long. With V trimmed by 5 bases and J by 2 bases, 3 bases remained unmatched. The CDR3: CASSQGTSGTYEQYF. CDR3 DNA sequence: TGTGCCAGCAGCCAAGGGACTAGCGGGACCTACGAGCAGTACTTC. Variable domain in full (rest from reference TRBV7-6 and TRBJ2-7): GAGVSQSPRYKVTKRGQDVALRCDPISGHVSLYWYRQALGQGPEFLTYFNYEAQQDKSGLPNDRFSAERPEGSISTLTIQRTEQRDSAMYRCASSQGTSGTYEQYFGPGTRLTVT.

CDR3 bases: TGTGCCAGCAGTTTTTGGGCCCCCGGGGGCAATCAGCCCCAGCATTTT. Translating gives CASSFWAPGGNQPQHF. V and J are TRBV27 and TRBJ1-5, with D unclear. V was trimmed by 3 bases and J by 2 bases, leaving 14 bases between them. This CDR3 is built from 16 residues. CDR1 is MNHEY, CDR2 SMNVEV, per germline (reference sequence).

This clone has only one observation. The gene calls are TRBV6-5 and TRBJ1-1, with D perhaps matching TRBD1 (5 bases). The V gene lost 0 bases and the J gene lost 10 bases, with 15 bases spanning the gap. The CDR3 sequence is 14 residues long. Germline-derived CDR1 and CDR2 are MNHEY and SVGAGI. The CDR3 coding sequence is TGTGCCAGCAGTTACTCGACGGGCAGGGTGGGAGCTTTCTTT. Encoded protein: CASSYSTGRVGAFF.

The V call is TRBV10-3, the J call TRBJ2-7; D uncertain. V was trimmed by 4 bases and J by 2 bases, leaving 9 bases between them. Germline CDR1 is ENHRY and CDR2 is SYGVKD. The CDR3 covers 13 residues. CDR3 amino acids: CAISAGSPYEQYF. DNA for the CDR3: TGTGCCATCAGTGCCGGGTCTCCCTACGAGCAGTACTTC.

The chain uses TRBV6-5 and TRBJ1-6; D is perhaps TRBD1 (5 bases). The germline CDR1 and CDR2 sequences are MNHEY and SVGAGI. V dropped 2 bases and J dropped 12 bases, with 14 bases sitting between them. The CDR3 has 14 amino acids. The CDR3 region is CASSYGQGRLPLHF. The CDR3 DNA follows: TGTGCCAGCAGTTACGGGCAGGGAAGGTTACCCCTCCACTTT.

This chain joins TRBV14 and TRBJ2-5; D may be TRBD1 (5 bases). CDR1 and CDR2 from the germline V gene are SGHDN and FVKESK. Trimming removed 4 bases from V and 2 bases from J, with 17 bases in between. CDR3 length: 16 residues. CDR3 amino acids: CASSRLGAGRQETQYF. The CDR3 region has the DNA TGTGCCAGCAGCCGCCTAGGGGCAGGGCGACAAGAGACCCAGTACTTC.

The chain recombines TRBV6-4 with TRBJ1-1; 10 bases are a match to TRBD1. The germline V gene encodes CDR1 MRHNA and CDR2 SNTAGT. The CDR3 length is 17 residues. The J segment lost 1 base and the V segment lost 7 bases, leaving 12 bases of the junction unmatched. Here the CDR3 DNA reads TGTGCCAGCAACTTTCCGGGACAGGGGATGCGGAACACTGAAGCTTTCTTT. Translating gives CASNFPGQGMRNTEAFF.

The CDR3 region is CASSVTGGSTYEQYF. The CDR3 DNA reads TGTGCCAGCAGCGTGACAGGGGGCTCTACCTACGAGCAGTACTTC. The rearrangement joins TRBV6-6 to TRBJ2-7, with 10 bases that match TRBD1. Germline CDR1 is MNHNY and CDR2 is SVGAGI (reference sequence). The CDR3 extends over 15 amino acids. The V gene end was trimmed by 6 bases and the J gene end by 2 bases; junction bases not matched to a gene: 7.

The V call is TRBV30, the J call TRBJ2-3; D possibly matches TRBD1 or TRBD2 (5 bases each). Trimming pared 0 bases from V and 8 bases from J, leaving 9 bases between. The CDR3 sequence is 12 residues long. Germline CDR1 GTSNPN, CDR2 SVGIG (reference sequence). The CDR3 sequence is CAWSVWGSTQYF. CDR3 in DNA: TGTGCCTGGAGTGTGTGGGGGAGTACGCAGTATTTT.

The V call is TRBV28, the J call TRBJ1-5, with D maybe TRBD1 (5 bases). The CDR3 has 15 amino acids. Germline CDR1 and CDR2: MDHEN and SYDVKM. Trimming removed 9 bases from V and 2 bases from J, with 17 bases in between. CDR3 nucleotides: TGTGCCAGTATGACGGAGGGACTAGGCAATCAGCCCCAGCATTTT. Protein product: CASMTEGLGNQPQHF.

This clone was counted a single time. This rearrangement joins TRBV19 to TRBJ1-1; D unresolved. The CDR3 is made up of 14 amino acids. Germline V gene data show CDR1 as LNHDA and CDR2 as SQIVND (reference sequence). V was cut by 5 bases and J by 0 bases, with 10 bases left in between. The CDR3 coding sequence is TGTGCCAGTAGTTTAGGCGGGGTGAACACTGAAGCTTTCTTT. Its translation is CASSLGGVNTEAFF.